Below, one TCR beta chain is given with its context. At the DNA level, this CDR3 is encoded by other sequences in the same sample as well. The CDR3 is 15 residues long. Looked up from germline, CDR1 is KGHSH and CDR2 is LQKENI. V was clipped by 2 bases and J by 1 base, with 6 bases between them. In the authors' workflow: Reference gene primer amplification yielded estimated nucleated cell counts. The protocol was immunoSEQ multiplex PCR, while the TCRdb copy is restricted to in-frame clones and leaves out a portion. That table is the source of V, J and clone size, and D and trimming were worked out from the DNA. The sample lists some 200,000 clones, over 75% occurring once. This entry comes from a study of blood T cell repertoires in COVID-19.

The receptor comes from an elderly woman with acute or convalescent COVID-19. The rearrangement uses TRBV18 and TRBJ1-6; D ambiguous. The sequencing input was peripheral blood. CDR3 in DNA: TGTGCCAGCTCACCAGTGAGTTCCTATAATTCACCCCTCCACTTT. This sequence encodes CASSPVSSYNSPLHF.